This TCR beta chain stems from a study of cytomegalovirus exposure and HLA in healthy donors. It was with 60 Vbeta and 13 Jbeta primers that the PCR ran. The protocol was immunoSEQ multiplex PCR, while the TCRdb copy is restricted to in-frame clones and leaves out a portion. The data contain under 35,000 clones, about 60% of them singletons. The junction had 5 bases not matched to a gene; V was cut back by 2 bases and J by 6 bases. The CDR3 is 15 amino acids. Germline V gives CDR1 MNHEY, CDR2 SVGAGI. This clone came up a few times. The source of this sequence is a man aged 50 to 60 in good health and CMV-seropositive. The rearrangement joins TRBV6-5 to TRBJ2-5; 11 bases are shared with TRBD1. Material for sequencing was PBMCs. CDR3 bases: TGTGCCAGCAGTTACAGGACAGGGGGCGTCCAGACCCAGTACTTC. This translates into CASSYRTGGVQTQYF.